The present entry profiles one TCR beta chain with its context. Source study methods: Reference gene primer amplification in the assay estimated nucleated cell counts. Sequencing used immunoSEQ multiplex PCR; TCRdb keeps in-frame clones, though not all of them. D and trimming come from the DNA, and the V and J calls and clone size come from that table. In the table there are around 20,000 clones, 80% to 95% of which are singletons. This sample is part of a study of blood T cell repertoires in COVID-19. Study-wide context: The United States, Italy and Spain supplied acute and convalescent COVID-19 samples. Sample material is recorded as cDNA or gDNA derived from T cells, B-cell-depleted T cells, or PBMCs.

This clonotype was obtained from a woman in her forties or fifties with active COVID-19. Sequencing used peripheral blood.

The CDR3 sequence: CASSEGVGLGYGYTF. Written as DNA, the CDR3 is TGTGCCAGCAGTGAAGGCGTGGGACTCGGCTATGGCTACACCTTC. The gene calls are TRBV2 and TRBJ1-2; the D gene is possibly TRBD1 (5 bases). This CDR3 has 15 residues. Germline V CDR1 and CDR2: SNHLY, FYNNEI. The V end lost 1 base, the J end lost 4 bases, and 13 bases lay between the germline ends.